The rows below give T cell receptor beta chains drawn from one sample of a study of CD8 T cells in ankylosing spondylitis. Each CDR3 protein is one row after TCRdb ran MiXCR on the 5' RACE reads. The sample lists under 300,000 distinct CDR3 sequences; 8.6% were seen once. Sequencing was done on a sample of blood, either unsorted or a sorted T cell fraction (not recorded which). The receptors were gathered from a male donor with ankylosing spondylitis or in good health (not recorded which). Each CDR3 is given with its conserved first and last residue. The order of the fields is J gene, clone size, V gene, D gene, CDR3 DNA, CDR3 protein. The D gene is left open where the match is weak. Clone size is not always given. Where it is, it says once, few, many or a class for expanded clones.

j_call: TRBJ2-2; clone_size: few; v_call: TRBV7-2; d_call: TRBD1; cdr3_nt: TGTGCCAGCATCCTGGACAGGGCGGGCGGGGAGCTGTTTTTT; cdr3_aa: CASILDRAGGELFF
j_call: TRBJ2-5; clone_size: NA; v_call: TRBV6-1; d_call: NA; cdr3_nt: TGTGCCAGCAATAGTGGACTGACCCAAGAGACCCAGTACTTC; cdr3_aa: CASNSGLTQETQYF
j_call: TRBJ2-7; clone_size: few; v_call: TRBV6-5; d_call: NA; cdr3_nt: TGTGCCAGCAGTTACTCGTCGGGGATAAGCTACGAGCAGTACTTC; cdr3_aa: CASSYSSGISYEQYF
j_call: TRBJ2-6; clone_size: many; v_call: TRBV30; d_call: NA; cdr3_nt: TGTGCCTGGAGGGACGATTCTGGGGCCAACGTCCTGACTTTC; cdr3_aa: CAWRDDSGANVLTF
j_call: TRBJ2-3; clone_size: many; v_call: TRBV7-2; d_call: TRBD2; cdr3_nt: TGTGCCAGCAGCAGAGGACTAGCGGAGGACCCTACGCAGTATTTT; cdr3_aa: CASSRGLAEDPTQYF
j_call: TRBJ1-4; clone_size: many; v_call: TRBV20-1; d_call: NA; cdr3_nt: TGCAGTGCTAGAGATGACCAGTCCCCAGGGGAAAAACTGTTTTTT; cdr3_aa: CSARDDQSPGEKLFF
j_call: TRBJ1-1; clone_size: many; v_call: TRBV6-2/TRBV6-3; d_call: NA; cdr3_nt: TGTGCCAGCAGTTTGGGGGCCCACACTGAAGCTTTCTTT; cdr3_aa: CASSLGAHTEAFF
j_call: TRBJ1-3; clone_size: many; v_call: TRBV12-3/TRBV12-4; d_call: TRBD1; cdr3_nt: TGTGCCAGCAGTTTGGAACGGGACAGGTGGGCTGGAAACACCATATATTTT; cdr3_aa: CASSLERDRWAGNTIYF
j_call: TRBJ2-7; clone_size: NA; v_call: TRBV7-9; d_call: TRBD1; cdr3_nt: TGTGCCAGCAGCCCACAGACAGGGGGCGCATACGAGCAGTACTTC; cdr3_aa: CASSPQTGGAYEQYF
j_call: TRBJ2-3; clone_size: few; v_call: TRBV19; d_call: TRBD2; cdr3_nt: TGTGCCAGTAGTATGCGGACTAGCGGGCTGGCAGATACGCAGTATTTT; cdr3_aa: CASSMRTSGLADTQYF
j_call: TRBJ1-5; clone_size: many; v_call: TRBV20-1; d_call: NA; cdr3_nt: TGCAGTGCTAGTCGCAGTTATCAGCCCCAGCATTTT; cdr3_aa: CSASRSYQPQHF
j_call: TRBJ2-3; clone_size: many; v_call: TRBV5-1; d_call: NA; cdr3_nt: TGCGCCAGCAGCTTGTCCGAGGAAGATACGCAGTATTTT; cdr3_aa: CASSLSEEDTQYF
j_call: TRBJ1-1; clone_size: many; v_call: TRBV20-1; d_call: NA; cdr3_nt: TGCAGTGCTCCATTCAGGAACACTGAAGCTTTCTTT; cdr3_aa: CSAPFRNTEAFF
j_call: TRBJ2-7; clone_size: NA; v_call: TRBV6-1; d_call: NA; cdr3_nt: TGTGCCAGCAGTGAAGCGGGACTGCCCTACGAGCAGTACTTC; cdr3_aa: CASSEAGLPYEQYF
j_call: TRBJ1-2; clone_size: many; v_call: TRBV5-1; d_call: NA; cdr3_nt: TGCGCCAGCAGCCGGGATAACTATGGCTACACCTTC; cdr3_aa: CASSRDNYGYTF
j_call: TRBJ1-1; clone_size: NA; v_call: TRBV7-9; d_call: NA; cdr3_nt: TGTGCCAGCAGCCGGACCGGTTACACTGAAGCTTTCTTT; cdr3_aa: CASSRTGYTEAFF
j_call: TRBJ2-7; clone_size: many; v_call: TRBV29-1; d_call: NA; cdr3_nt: TGCAGCGTTGAAGTTCCGGGACTTTCCTACGAGCAGTACTTC; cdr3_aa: CSVEVPGLSYEQYF
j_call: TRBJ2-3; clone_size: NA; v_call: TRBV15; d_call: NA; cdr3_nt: TGTGCCACCAGCCTCCGATCTCGTAGCACAGATACGCAGTATTTT; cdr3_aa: CATSLRSRSTDTQYF
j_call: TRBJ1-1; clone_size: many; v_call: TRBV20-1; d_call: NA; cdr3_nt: TGCAGTGCTAGAGGGCCAGGCACTGAAGCTTTCTTT; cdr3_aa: CSARGPGTEAFF
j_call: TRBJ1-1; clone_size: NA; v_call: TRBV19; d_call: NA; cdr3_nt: TGTGCCAGTACCCCTGATAGGAATAGACCGTCCTCGAACACTGAAGCTTTCTTT; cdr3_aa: CASTPDRNRPSSNTEAFF
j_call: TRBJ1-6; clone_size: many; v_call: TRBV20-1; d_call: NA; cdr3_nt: TGCAGTGCTAGAAGCGGTGGGGAAGGTTCACCCCTCCACTTT; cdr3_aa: CSARSGGEGSPLHF
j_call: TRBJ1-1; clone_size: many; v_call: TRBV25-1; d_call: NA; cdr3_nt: TGTGCCAGCACCCGATTGGGGGAGACTGAAGCTTTCTTT; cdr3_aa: CASTRLGETEAFF
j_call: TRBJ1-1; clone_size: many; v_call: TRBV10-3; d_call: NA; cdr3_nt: TGTGCCATCAGTGGTTCTGAAGCTTTCTTT; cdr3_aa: CAISGSEAFF
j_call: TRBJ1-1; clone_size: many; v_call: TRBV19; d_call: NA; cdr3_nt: TGTGCCAGTAGCCCCCGGGGACAACCGACTGAAGCTTTCTTT; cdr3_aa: CASSPRGQPTEAFF
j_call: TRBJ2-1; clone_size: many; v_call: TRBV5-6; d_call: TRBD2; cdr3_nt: TGTGCCAGCAGCCCAGCGGGGGCTCACAATGAGCAGTTCTTC; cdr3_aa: CASSPAGAHNEQFF
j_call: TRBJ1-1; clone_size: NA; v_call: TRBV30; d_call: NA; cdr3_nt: TGTGCCTGGAGTGCTTTTCAAACGGCTTTCTTT; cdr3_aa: CAWSAFQTAFF
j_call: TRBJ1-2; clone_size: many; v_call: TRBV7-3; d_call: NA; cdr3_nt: TGTGCCAGCAGCCCATCGGGTGGCTATGGCTACACCTTC; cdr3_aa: CASSPSGGYGYTF
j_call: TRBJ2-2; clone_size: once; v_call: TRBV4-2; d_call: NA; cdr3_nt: TGTGCCAGCAGCCAAGGAGGGAAACTCTCGAACACCGGGGAGCTGTTTTTT; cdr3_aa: CASSQGGKLSNTGELFF
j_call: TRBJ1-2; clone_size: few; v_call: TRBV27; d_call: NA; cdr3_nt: TGTGCCAGCAGAACCGGGACGGCCCCCGGCTACACCTTC; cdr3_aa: CASRTGTAPGYTF
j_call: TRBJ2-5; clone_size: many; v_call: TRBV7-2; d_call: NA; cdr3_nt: TGTGCCAGCAGCTTAGGGAGACACTGGGGGAGCCAGTACTTC; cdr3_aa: CASSLGRHWGSQYF
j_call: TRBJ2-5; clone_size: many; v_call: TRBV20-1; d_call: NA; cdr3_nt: TGCAGCCTCCCGGGCCGGGGAAAAAGCGCAGAGACCCAGTACTTC; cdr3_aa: CSLPGRGKSAETQYF
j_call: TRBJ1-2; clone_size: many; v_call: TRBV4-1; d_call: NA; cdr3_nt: TGCGCCAGCAGCCAAGAAGGGCCGGGAGTTGCTGGCTACACCTTC; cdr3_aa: CASSQEGPGVAGYTF
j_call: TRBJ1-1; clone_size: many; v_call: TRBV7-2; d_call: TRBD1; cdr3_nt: TGTGCCAGCAGCTTCCCGGGACAGGGATTGAACACTGAAGCTTTCTTT; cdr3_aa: CASSFPGQGLNTEAFF
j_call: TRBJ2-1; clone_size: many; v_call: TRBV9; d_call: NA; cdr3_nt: TGTGCCAGCAGCGCCGGGACTCCAACCTACAATGAGCAGTTCTTC; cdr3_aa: CASSAGTPTYNEQFF
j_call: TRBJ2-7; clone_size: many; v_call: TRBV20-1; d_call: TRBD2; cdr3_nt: TGCAGTGCAAACAAAGGGACTAGCGGGGGGGTCGAGCAGTACTTC; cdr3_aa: CSANKGTSGGVEQYF
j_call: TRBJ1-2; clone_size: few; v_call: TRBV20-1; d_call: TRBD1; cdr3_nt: TGCAGTGCTAGAGATGGTGGGAGGCAGGGGGATAGCTACACCTTC; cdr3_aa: CSARDGGRQGDSYTF
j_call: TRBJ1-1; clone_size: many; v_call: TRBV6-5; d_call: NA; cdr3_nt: TGTGCCAGCAGTTACCTTGGCCCGAACACTGAAGCTTTCTTT; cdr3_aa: CASSYLGPNTEAFF
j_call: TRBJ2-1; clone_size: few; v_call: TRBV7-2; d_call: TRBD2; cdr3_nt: TGTGCCAGCAGACCGGGACTACGGGGGAATGAGCAGTTCTTC; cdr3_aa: CASRPGLRGNEQFF
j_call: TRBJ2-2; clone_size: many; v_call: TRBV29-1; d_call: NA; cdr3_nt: TGCAGCGTCGACCGTAGGGGGGAAACCGGGGAGCTGTTTTTT; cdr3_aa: CSVDRRGETGELFF
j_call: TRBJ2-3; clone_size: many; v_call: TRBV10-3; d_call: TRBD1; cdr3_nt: TGTGCCATCAGTGATTTGGACAGGGCATCTAGCACAGATACGCAGTATTTT; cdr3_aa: CAISDLDRASSTDTQYF
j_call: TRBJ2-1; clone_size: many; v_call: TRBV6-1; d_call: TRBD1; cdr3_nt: TGTGCCAGCAGTCGGACAGGGGGGTACAATGAGCAGTTCTTC; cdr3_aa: CASSRTGGYNEQFF
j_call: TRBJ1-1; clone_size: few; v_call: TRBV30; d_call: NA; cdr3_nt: TGTGCCTGGAGTGTAGGGATAGGGAGGGACACTGAAGCTTTCTTT; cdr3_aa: CAWSVGIGRDTEAFF
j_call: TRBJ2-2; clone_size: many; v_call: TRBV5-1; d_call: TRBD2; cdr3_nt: TGCGCCAGCAGCTTGGCCGGACTAGCGGGAGCCGGGGAGCTGTTTTTT; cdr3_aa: CASSLAGLAGAGELFF
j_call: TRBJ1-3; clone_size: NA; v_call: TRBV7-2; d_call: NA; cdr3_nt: TGTGCCAGCAGCTTAGGGTCCCGCAGAGGAAACACCATATATTTT; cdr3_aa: CASSLGSRRGNTIYF
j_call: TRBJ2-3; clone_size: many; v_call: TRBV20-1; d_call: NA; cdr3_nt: TGCAGTGCTAGGGGCCGCGCAGATACGCAGTATTTT; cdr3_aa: CSARGRADTQYF
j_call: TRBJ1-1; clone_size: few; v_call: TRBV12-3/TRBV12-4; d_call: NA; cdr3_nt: TGTGCCAGCAGTTTTGCCCAGGGAGCTGAAGCTTTCTTT; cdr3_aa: CASSFAQGAEAFF
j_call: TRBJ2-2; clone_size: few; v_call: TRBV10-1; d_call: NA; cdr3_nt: TGCGCCAGCAGTGCGGCAGCGAACACCGGGGAGCTGTTTTTT; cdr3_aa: CASSAAANTGELFF
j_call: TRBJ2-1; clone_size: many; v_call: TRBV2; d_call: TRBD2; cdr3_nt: TGTGCCAGCAGTGAGACTAGCGGGAGGGTGGATGAGCAGTTCTTC; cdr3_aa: CASSETSGRVDEQFF
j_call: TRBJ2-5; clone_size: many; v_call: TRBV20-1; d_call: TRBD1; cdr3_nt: TGCAGTGCTTCAGACAGGGTCATAGAGACCCAGTACTTC; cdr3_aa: CSASDRVIETQYF
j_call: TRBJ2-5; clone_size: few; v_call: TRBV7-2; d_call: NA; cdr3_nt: TGTGCCAGCAGCTTAATCAGGAGTAAACAGGAGACCCAGTACTTC; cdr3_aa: CASSLIRSKQETQYF
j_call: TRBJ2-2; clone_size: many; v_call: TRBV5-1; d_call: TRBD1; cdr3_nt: TGCGCCAGCAGCGTGGGACAGGGCAACACCGGGGAGCTGTTTTTT; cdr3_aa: CASSVGQGNTGELFF
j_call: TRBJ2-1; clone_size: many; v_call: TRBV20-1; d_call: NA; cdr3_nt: TGCAGTGTTGCGGGACGTTTTAGGAATGAGCAGTTCTTC; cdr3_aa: CSVAGRFRNEQFF
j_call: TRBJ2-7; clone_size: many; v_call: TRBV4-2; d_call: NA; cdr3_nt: TGTGCCAGCAGCCCGGACGGAGGGTACTACGAGCAGTACTTC; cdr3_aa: CASSPDGGYYEQYF
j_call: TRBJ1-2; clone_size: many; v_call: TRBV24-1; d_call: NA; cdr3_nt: TGTGCCACCAGTGATTTAAGGCGACAGTATGGCTACACCTTC; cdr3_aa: CATSDLRRQYGYTF
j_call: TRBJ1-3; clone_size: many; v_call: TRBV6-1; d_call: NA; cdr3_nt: TGTGCCAGCAAATCAGGCTCTGGAAACACCATATATTTT; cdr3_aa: CASKSGSGNTIYF
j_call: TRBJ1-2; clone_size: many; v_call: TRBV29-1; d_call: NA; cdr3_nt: TGCAGCGTTGGGCACAACTATGGCTACACCTTC; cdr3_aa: CSVGHNYGYTF